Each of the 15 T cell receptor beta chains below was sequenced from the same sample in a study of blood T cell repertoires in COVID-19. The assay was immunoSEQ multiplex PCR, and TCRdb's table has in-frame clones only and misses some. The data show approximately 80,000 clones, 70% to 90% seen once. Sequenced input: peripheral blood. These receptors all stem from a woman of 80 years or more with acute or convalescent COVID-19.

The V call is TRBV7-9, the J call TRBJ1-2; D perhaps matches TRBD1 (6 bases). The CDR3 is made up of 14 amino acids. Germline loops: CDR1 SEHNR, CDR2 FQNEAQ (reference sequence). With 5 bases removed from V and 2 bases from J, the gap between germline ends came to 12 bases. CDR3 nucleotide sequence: TGTGCCAGCAGCGCAGAAACAGGGAACTATGGCTACACCTTC. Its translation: CASSAETGNYGYTF.

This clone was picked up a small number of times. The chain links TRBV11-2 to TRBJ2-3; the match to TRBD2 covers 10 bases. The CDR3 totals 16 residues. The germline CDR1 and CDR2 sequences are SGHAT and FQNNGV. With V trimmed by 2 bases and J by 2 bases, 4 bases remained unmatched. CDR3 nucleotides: TGTGCCAGCAGCTTACTAGCGGGGGTTCCCACAGATACGCAGTATTTT. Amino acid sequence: CASSLLAGVPTDTQYF.

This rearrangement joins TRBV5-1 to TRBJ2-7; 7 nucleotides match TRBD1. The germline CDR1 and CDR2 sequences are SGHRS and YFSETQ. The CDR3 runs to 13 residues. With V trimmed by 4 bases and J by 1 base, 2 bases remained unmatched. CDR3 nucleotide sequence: TGCGCCAGCAGCCCGACAGGGTCCTACGAGCAGTACTTC. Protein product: CASSPTGSYEQYF.

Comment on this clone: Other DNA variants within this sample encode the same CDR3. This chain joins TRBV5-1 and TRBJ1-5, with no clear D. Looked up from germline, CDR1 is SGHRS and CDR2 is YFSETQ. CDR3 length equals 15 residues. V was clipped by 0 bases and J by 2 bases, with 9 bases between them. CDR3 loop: CASSLEGGGNQPQHF. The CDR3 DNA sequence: TGCGCCAGCAGCTTGGAAGGCGGGGGCAATCAGCCCCAGCATTTT.

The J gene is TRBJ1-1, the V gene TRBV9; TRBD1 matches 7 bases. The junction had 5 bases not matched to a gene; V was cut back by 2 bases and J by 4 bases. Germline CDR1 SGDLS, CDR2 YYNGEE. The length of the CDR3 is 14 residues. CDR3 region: CASSVAGTATEAFF. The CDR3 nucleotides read TGTGCCAGCAGCGTGGCAGGGACAGCCACTGAAGCTTTCTTT. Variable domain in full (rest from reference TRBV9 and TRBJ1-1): DSGVTQTPKHLITATGQRVTLRCSPRSGDLSVYWYQQSLDQGLQFLIQYYNGEERAKGNILERFSAQQFPDLHSELNLSSLELGDSALYFCASSVAGTATEAFFGQGTRLTVV.

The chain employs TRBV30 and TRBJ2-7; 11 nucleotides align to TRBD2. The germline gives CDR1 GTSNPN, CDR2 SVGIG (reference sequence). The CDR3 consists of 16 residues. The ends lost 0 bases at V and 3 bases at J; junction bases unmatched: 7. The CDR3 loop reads CAWSVRGLAGGYEQYF. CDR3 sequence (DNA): TGTGCCTGGAGTGTACGGGGGCTAGCGGGAGGCTACGAGCAGTACTTC.

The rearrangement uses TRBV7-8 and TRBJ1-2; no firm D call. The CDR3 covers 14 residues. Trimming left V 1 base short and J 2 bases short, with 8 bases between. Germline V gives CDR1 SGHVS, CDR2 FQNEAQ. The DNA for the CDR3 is TGTGCCAGCAGCTTAGGTCACATGAACTATGGCTACACCTTC. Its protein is CASSLGHMNYGYTF.

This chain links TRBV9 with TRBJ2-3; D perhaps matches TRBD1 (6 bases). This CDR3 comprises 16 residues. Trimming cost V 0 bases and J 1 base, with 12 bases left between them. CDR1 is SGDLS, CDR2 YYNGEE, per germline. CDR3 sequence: CASSVEVGAGTDTQYF. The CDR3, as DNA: TGTGCCAGCAGCGTAGAAGTGGGGGCCGGCACAGATACGCAGTATTTT. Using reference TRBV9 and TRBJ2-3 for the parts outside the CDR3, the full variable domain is DSGVTQTPKHLITATGQRVTLRCSPRSGDLSVYWYQQSLDQGLQFLIQYYNGEERAKGNILERFSAQQFPDLHSELNLSSLELGDSALYFCASSVEVGAGTDTQYFGPGTRLTVL.

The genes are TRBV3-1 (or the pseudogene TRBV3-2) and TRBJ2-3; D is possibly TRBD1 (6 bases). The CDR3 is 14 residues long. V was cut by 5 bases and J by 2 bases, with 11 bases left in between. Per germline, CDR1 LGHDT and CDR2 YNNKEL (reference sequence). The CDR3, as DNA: TGTGCCAGCAGCTCTCAGGGGTCCACAGATACGCAGTATTTT. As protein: CASSSQGSTDTQYF.

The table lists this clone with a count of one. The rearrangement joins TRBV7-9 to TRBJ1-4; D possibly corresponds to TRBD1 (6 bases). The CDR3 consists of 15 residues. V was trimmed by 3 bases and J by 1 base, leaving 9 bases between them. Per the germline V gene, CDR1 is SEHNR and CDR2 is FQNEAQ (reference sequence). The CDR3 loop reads CASSLGGLTNEKLFF. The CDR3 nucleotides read TGTGCCAGCAGCTTGGGGGGGCTAACTAATGAAAAACTGTTTTTT.

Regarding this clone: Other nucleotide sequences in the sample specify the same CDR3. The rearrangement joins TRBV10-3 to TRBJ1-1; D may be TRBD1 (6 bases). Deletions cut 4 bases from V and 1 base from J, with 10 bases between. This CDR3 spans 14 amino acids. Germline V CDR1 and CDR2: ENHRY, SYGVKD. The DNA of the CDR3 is TGTGCCATCAGTGGGGAGGGGGGGAACACTGAAGCTTTCTTT. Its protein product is CAISGEGGNTEAFF.

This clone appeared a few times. In DNA, the CDR3 is TGTGCCAGCAGTTCCGATCAGGGAGGCACTGAAGCTTTCTTT. Its protein product is CASSSDQGGTEAFF. V and J are TRBV6-5 and TRBJ1-1, with TRBD1 as a possible D gene (5 bases). From germline, CDR1 is MNHEY and CDR2 SVGAGI. The CDR3 runs to 14 residues. Trimming took 4 bases from V and 4 from J, leaving 13 bases between them.

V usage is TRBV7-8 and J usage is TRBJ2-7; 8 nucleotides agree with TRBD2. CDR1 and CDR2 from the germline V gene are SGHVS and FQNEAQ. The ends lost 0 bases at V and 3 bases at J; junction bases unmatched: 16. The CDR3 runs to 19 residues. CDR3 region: CASSLALGLDGRRGYEQYF. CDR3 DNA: TGTGCCAGCAGCTTAGCTTTGGGACTAGACGGCCGGCGGGGCTACGAGCAGTACTTC.

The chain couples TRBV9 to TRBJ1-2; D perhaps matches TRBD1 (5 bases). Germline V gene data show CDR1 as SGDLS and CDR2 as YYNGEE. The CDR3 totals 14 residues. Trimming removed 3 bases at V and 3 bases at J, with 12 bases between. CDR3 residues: CASSALGDYYGYTF. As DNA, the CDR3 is TGTGCCAGCAGCGCCCTTGGGGACTACTATGGCTACACCTTC.

This CDR3 reads CASSPGRTDYSNQPQHF. Here the CDR3 DNA reads TGTGCCAGCAGTCCGGGGAGGACGGATTATAGCAATCAGCCCCAGCATTTT. This rearrangement joins TRBV2 to TRBJ1-5; D remains ambiguous. This CDR3 has 17 residues. V was pared by 5 bases and J by 0 bases, with 17 bases between. Germline CDR1 SNHLY, CDR2 FYNNEI.